The clone carrying this T cell receptor beta chain has ten or more counts. TCRdb called the RT-PCR reads again in MiXCR, with one record for every CDR3 protein. The sample lists hundreds of thousands of distinct CDR3 sequences; 12% were seen once. The sample belongs to a study of response to subunit inactivated influenza vaccine. This CDR3 is 10 amino acids long. V gave up 6 bases and J gave up 9 bases; unmatched junction bases: 2. CDR1 is SQVTM and CDR2 is ANQGSEA in the germline V gene. The sample here was PBMCs from blood, taken on the day of vaccination. This sequence joins TRBV29-1 and TRBJ2-1, with 7 bases identical to TRBD2. The TCR comes from a man aged 45-65 years who received an inactivated influenza vaccine. The CDR3 loop reads CSVGGGEQFF. The DNA for the CDR3 is TGCAGCGTGGGGGGGGGTGAGCAGTTCTTC.